This T cell receptor (beta chain) originates from a study of blood T cell repertoires in COVID-19. Per germline, CDR1 LGHDT and CDR2 YNNKEL (reference sequence). V lost 4 bases to trimming and J lost 3 bases, with 7 bases between them. The CDR3 has 13 amino acids. Method: immunoSEQ multiplex PCR; TCRdb's copy keeps in-frame clones and lacks some. The repertoire holds 37,000 or so clones, with 75% to 90% as singletons. The material sequenced was peripheral blood. J is TRBJ1-5 and V is TRBV3-1 (or the pseudogene TRBV3-2); D unresolved. This TCR derives from a human donor in a cohort sampled during active COVID-19. The CDR3 DNA reads as TGTGCCAGCAGCCCCGGGGACAATCAGCCCCAGCATTTT. It yields the protein CASSPGDNQPQHF.